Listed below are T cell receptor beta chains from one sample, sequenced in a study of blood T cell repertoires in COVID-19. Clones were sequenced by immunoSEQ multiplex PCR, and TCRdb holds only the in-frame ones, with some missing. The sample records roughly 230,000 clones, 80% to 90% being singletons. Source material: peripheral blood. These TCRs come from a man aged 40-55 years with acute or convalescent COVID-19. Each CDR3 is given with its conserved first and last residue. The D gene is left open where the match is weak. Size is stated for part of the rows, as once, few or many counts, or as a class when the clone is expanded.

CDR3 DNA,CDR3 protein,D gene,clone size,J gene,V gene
TGTGCCAGCAGCTGGGACATCCCCCCCTACGAGCAGTACTTC,CASSWDIPPYEQYF,-,-,TRBJ2-7,TRBV6-1
TGTGCCAGCTCACCCCTTGTCCCGGGACAGGGGGCGGGCACAGATACGCAGTATTTT,CASSPLVPGQGAGTDTQYF,TRBD1,-,TRBJ2-3,TRBV18
TGTGCCAGCAGCCAGGGGAACAGGGCTGGAAACACCATATATTTT,CASSQGNRAGNTIYF,-,-,TRBJ1-3,TRBV3-1/TRBV3-2
TGTGCCAGCAGGACAGGGGGGCAGGGGGACACTGAAGCTTTCTTT,CASRTGGQGDTEAFF,TRBD1,-,TRBJ1-1,TRBV28
TGTGCCAGCAGCAGACAGGAAAGGAACACTGAAGCTTTCTTT,CASSRQERNTEAFF,-,once,TRBJ1-1,TRBV6-5
TGTGCCAGCAGTACGCGACCAGGGTACGAGCAGTTCTTC,CASSTRPGYEQFF,-,-,TRBJ2-1,TRBV6-2/TRBV6-3
TGTGCCAGCAGAAGGACAGGGGAGAGCTACGAGCAGTACTTC,CASRRTGESYEQYF,TRBD1,-,TRBJ2-7,TRBV2
TGCGCCAGCAGCCAAGAATACCGGGGGTCGAGTGAAAAACTGTTTTTT,CASSQEYRGSSEKLFF,-,-,TRBJ1-4,TRBV4-1
TGTGCCAGCAGCCCCGGCGGGACCGGGGAGCTGTTTTTT,CASSPGGTGELFF,-,-,TRBJ2-2,TRBV2
TGTGCCAGCAGCTTAGTTTCAGGGATAGGCGAGCAGTACTTC,CASSLVSGIGEQYF,-,-,TRBJ2-7,TRBV7-9
TGTGCCAGCAGCTTGAGGGACAGAGAGGTGGAGACCCAGTACTTC,CASSLRDREVETQYF,TRBD1,-,TRBJ2-5,TRBV5-6
TGTGCCAGCAGCCGAGGGGCCTATCAGCCCCAGCATTTT,CASSRGAYQPQHF,-,-,TRBJ1-5,TRBV7-8
TGTGCCAGCAGCTCCCCATGGGGGGGTCGGGAGACCCAGTACTTC,CASSSPWGGRETQYF,TRBD2,-,TRBJ2-5,TRBV7-2
TGCGCCAGCAGCTGGGGACAGGGGAACACTGAAGCTTTCTTT,CASSWGQGNTEAFF,TRBD1,few,TRBJ1-1,TRBV5-1
TGCAGCGTTGAAGATTCGACAGGCTACGAGCAGTACTTC,CSVEDSTGYEQYF,-,-,TRBJ2-7,TRBV29-1
TGTGCCTGGAGGGGAAAAGGGGGCTACGAGCAGTACTTC,CAWRGKGGYEQYF,-,-,TRBJ2-7,TRBV30
TGTGCCACCAGTGATTGGGACAGAGAGAATCAGCCCCAGCATTTT,CATSDWDRENQPQHF,TRBD1,-,TRBJ1-5,TRBV24-1
TGCGCCAGCAGTACGGGACAGATTTACAATGAGCAGTTCTTC,CASSTGQIYNEQFF,TRBD1,-,TRBJ2-1,TRBV5-1
TGTGCCAGCAGCTTAGACAGGGTCGAGAATTCACCCCTCCACTTT,CASSLDRVENSPLHF,TRBD1,-,TRBJ1-6,TRBV5-4
TGTGCCAGCAGCTTTGTACAGGGGGCGGAAGGCTACACCTTC,CASSFVQGAEGYTF,TRBD1,-,TRBJ1-2,TRBV5-6
TGCGCCAGCAGCTGGGCCGGGGGAGATACGCAGTATTTT,CASSWAGGDTQYF,-,-,TRBJ2-3,TRBV5-1
TGTGCCACCAGCAGAACAGGGACAGCTAATGAAAAACTGTTTTTT,CATSRTGTANEKLFF,TRBD1,once,TRBJ1-4,TRBV15
TGTGCCAGCAGTCGCGACAGCTATGGCTACACCTTC,CASSRDSYGYTF,-,-,TRBJ1-2,TRBV6-5
TGCGCCAGCAGTGAGACTACAGGGTTGGGCACTTCACCCCTCCACTTT,CASSETTGLGTSPLHF,-,many,TRBJ1-6,TRBV10-2
TGTGCCAGCAGTGGGGCCGGGAACACCGGGGAGCTGTTTTTT,CASSGAGNTGELFF,-,once,TRBJ2-2,TRBV25-1
TGTGCCAGCAACCGGGGAGACTCTGGGGCCAACGTCCTGACTTTC,CASNRGDSGANVLTF,-,-,TRBJ2-6,TRBV6-5
TGTGCCAGCAGCTCGGGACAGGGGCGATCCCCCCTCCACTTT,CASSSGQGRSPLHF,TRBD1,-,TRBJ1-6,TRBV5-4
TGTGCCAGCAGCTTAGGTTACGGACAGGGGCAGGGCTACGAGCAGTACTTC,CASSLGYGQGQGYEQYF,TRBD1,-,TRBJ2-7,TRBV13
TGTGCCAGCAGCGGTCCAGCGGGGGGGACAGATACGCAGTATTTT,CASSGPAGGTDTQYF,TRBD2,-,TRBJ2-3,TRBV3-1/TRBV3-2
TGTGCTAGTGGTTTGCTCCCGGACATTTCTAATTCACCCCTCCACTTT,CASGLLPDISNSPLHF,-,-,TRBJ1-6,TRBV12-5
TGTGCCAGCAGTTCGCCACTAAGAGCGAACACCGGGGAGCTGTTTTTT,CASSSPLRANTGELFF,-,once,TRBJ2-2,TRBV27
TGTGCCATCAGTGAGCCCCGCGGGGGGGGGCTCTACGAGCAGTACTTC,CAISEPRGGGLYEQYF,TRBD2,once,TRBJ2-7,TRBV10-3